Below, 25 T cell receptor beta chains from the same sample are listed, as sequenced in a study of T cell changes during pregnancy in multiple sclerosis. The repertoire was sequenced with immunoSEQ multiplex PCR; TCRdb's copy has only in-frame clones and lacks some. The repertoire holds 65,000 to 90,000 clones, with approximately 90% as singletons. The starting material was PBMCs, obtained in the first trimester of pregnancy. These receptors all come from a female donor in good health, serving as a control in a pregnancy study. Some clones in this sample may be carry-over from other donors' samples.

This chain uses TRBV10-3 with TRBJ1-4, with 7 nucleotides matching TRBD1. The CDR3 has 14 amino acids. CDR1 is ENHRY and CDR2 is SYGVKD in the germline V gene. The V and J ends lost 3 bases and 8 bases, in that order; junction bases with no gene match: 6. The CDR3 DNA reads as TGTGCCATCAGTGATGGAGGGGGCCGGGAAAAACTGTTTTTT. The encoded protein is CAISDGGGREKLFF.

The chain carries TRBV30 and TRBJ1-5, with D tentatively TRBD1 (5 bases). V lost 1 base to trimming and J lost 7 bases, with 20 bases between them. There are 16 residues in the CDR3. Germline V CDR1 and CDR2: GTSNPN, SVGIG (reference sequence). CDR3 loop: CAWSAFGREWGQPQHF. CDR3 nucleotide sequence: TGTGCCTGGAGTGCGTTCGGCAGGGAATGGGGACAGCCCCAGCATTTT.

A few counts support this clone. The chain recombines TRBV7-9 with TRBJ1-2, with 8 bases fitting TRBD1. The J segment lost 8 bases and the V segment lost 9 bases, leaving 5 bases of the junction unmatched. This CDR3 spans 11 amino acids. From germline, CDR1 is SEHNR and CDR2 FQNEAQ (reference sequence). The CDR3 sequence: CASTGQGGYTF. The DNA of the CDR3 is TGTGCCAGTACCGGACAGGGCGGCTACACCTTC.

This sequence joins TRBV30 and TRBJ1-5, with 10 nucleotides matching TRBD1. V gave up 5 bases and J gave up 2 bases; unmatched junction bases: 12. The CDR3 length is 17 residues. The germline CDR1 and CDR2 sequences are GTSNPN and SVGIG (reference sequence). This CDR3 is CAWCRTGGVIGNQPQHF. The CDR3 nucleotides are TGTGCCTGGTGCCGGACAGGGGGGGTTATCGGCAATCAGCCCCAGCATTTT.

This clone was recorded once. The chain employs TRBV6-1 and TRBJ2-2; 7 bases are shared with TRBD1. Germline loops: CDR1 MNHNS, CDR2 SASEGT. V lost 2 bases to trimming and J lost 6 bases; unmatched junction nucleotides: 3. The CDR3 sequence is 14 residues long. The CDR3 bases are TGTGCCAGCAGTGAAAACAGGGGCTCCGGGGAGCTGTTTTTT. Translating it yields CASSENRGSGELFF.

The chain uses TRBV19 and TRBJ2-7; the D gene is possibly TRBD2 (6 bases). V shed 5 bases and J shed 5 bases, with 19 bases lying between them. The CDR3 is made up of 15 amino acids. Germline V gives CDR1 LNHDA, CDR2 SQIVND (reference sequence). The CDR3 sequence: CASSSSTSPPDEQYF. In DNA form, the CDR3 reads TGTGCCAGTAGTTCGTCAACTAGCCCCCCGGACGAGCAGTACTTC. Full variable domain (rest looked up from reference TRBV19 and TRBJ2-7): DGGITQSPKYLFRKEGQNVTLSCEQNLNHDAMYWYRQDPGQGLRLIYYSQIVNDFQKGDIAEGYSVSREKKESFPLTVTSAQKNPTAFYLCASSSSTSPPDEQYFGPGTRLTVT.

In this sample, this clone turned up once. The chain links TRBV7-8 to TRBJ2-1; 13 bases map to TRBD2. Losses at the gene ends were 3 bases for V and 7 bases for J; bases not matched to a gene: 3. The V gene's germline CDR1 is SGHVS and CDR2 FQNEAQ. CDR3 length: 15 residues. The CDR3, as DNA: TGTGCCAGCAGCTTCGGACTAGCGGGAGTTAATGAGCAGTTCTTC. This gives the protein CASSFGLAGVNEQFF.

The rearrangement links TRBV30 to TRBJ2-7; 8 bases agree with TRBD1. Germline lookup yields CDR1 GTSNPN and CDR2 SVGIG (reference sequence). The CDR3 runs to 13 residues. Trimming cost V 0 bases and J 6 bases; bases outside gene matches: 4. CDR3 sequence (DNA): TGTGCCTGGAGTGTAGCAGGGGGCAGCGAGCAGTACTTC. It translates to CAWSVAGGSEQYF. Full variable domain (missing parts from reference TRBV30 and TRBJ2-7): SQTIHQWPATLVQPVGSPLSLECTVEGTSNPNLYWYRQAAGRGLQLLFYSVGIGQISSEVPQNLSASRPQDRQFILSSKKLLLSDSGFYLCAWSVAGGSEQYFGPGTRLTVT.

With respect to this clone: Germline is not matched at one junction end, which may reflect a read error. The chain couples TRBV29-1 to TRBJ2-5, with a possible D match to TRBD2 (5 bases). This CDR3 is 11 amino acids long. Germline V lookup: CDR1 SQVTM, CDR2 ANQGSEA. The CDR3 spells CSVGEQGTQYF. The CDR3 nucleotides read TGCAGCGTTGGGGAGCAAGGGACCCAGTACTTC.

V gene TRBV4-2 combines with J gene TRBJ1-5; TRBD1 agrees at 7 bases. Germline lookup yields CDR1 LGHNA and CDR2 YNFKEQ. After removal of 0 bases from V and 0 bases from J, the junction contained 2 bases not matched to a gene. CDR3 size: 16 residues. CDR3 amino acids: CASSQEEGASNQPQHF. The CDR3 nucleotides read TGTGCCAGCAGCCAAGAAGAGGGGGCTAGCAATCAGCCCCAGCATTTT.

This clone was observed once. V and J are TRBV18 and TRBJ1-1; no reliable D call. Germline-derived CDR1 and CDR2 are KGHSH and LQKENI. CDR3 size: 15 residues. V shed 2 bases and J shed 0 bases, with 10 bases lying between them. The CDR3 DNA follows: TGTGCCAGCTCACCAATACAGAGCCTGAACACTGAAGCTTTCTTT. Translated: CASSPIQSLNTEAFF.

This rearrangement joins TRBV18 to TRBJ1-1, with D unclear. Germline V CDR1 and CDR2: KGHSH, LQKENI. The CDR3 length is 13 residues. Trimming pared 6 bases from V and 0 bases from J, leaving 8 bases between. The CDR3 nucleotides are TGTGCCAGCTCGCGGTTATTGAACACTGAAGCTTTCTTT. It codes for CASSRLLNTEAFF. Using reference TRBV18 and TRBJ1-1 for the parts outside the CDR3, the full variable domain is NAGVMQNPRHLVRRRGQEARLRCSPMKGHSHVYWYRQLPEEGLKFMVYLQKENIIDESGMPKERFSAEFPKEGPSILRIQQVVRGDSAAYFCASSRLLNTEAFFGQGTRLTVV.

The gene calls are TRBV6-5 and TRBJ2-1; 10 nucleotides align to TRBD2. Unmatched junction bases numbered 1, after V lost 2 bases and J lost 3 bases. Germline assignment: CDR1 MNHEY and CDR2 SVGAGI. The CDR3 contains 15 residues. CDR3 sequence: CASSYGTSVYNEQFF. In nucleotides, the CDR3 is TGTGCCAGCAGTTACGGGACTAGCGTCTACAATGAGCAGTTCTTC.

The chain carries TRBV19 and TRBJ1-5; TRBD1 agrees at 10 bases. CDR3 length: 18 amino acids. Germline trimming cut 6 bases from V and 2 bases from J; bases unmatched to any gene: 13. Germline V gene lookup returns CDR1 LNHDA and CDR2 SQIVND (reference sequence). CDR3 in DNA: TGTGCCAGTAGCATAAGGACAGGGGGGGTCATAGGCAATCAGCCCCAGCATTTT. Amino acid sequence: CASSIRTGGVIGNQPQHF.

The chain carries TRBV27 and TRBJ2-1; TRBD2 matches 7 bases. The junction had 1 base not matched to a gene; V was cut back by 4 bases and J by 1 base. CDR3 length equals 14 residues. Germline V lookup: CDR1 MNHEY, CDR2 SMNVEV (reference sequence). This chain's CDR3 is CASSSLASYNEQFF. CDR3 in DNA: TGTGCCAGCAGTTCACTAGCGTCCTACAATGAGCAGTTCTTC.

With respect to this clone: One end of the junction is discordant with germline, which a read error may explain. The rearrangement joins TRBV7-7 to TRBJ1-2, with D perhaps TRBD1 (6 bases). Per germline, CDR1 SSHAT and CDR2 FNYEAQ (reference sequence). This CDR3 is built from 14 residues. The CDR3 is CASSLRHRAYGYTF. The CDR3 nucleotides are TGTGCTAGCAGCTTACGCCACAGGGCTTATGGCTACACCTTC. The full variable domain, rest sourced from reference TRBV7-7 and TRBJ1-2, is GAGVSQSPRYKVTKRGQDVTLRCDPISSHATLYWYQQALGQGPEFLTYFNYEAQPDKSGLPSDRFSAERPEGSISTLTIQRTEQRDSAMYRCASSLRHRAYGYTFGSGTRLTVV.

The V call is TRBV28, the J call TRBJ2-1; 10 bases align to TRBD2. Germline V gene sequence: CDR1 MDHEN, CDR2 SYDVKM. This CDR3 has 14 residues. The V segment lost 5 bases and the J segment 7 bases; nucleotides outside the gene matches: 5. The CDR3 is CASSQAGGTNEQFF. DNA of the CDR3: TGTGCCAGCAGTCAAGCGGGGGGGACGAATGAGCAGTTCTTC.

The CDR3 region has the DNA TGTGCCAGCAGCTGGGGGGTTGGGGACCAAGAGACCCAGTACTTC. Translation: CASSWGVGDQETQYF. This chain connects TRBV11-2 to TRBJ2-5; a weak D match, TRBD2 (6 bases). CDR1 SGHAT and CDR2 FQNNGV come from the germline V gene. With 4 bases removed from V and 0 bases from J, the gap between germline ends came to 12 bases. CDR3 length: 15 residues.

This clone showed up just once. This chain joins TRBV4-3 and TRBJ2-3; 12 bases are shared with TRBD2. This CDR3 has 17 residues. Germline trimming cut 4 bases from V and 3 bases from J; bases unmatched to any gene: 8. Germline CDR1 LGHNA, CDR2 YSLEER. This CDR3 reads CASSPHRLAGATDTQYF. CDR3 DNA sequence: TGCGCCAGCAGCCCCCACCGACTAGCGGGAGCAACAGATACGCAGTATTTT.

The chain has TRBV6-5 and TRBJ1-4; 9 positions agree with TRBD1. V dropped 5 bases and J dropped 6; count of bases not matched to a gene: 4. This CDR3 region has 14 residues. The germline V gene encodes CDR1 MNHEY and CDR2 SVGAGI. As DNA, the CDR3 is TGTGCCAGCAGTCCACAGGGGGCCGATGAAAAACTGTTTTTT. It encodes CASSPQGADEKLFF.

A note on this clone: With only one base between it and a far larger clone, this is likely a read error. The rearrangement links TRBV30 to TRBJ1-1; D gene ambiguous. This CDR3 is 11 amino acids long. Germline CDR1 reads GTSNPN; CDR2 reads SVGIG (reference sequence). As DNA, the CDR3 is TGTGCCTGGCTCAGGAACACTGAAGCTTTATTT. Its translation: CAWLRNTEALF.

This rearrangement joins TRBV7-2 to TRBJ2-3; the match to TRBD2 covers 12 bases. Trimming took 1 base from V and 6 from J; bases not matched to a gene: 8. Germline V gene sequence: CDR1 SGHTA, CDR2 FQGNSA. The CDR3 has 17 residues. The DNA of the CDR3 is TGTGCCAGCAGCTTAGATGGGGTGACTAGCGGGAGTGATACGCAGTATTTT. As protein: CASSLDGVTSGSDTQYF.

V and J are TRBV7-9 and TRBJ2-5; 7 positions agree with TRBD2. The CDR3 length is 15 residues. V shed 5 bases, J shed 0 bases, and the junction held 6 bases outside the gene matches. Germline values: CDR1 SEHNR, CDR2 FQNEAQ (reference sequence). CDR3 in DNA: TGTGCCAGCAGCACACGGCGGGAGTACCAAGAGACCCAGTACTTC. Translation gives CASSTRREYQETQYF.

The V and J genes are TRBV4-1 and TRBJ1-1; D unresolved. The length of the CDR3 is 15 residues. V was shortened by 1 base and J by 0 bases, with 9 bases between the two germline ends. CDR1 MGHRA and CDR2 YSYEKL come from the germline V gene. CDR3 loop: CASSQGGLMNTEAFF. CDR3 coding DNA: TGCGCCAGCAGCCAAGGAGGGCTCATGAACACTGAAGCTTTCTTT.

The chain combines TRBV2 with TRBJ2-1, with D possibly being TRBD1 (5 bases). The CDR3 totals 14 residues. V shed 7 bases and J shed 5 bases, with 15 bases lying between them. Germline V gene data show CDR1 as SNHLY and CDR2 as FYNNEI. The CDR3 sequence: CASTLQVVNNEQFF. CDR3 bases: TGTGCCAGCACCCTACAGGTGGTTAACAATGAGCAGTTCTTC.